A single sample gave rise to the 6 T cell receptor beta chains below, sequenced in a study of blood T cell repertoires in COVID-19. The assay was immunoSEQ multiplex PCR, and TCRdb's table has in-frame clones only and misses some. The repertoire holds about 270,000 clones, with approximately 81% as singletons. What was sequenced was peripheral blood. These TCRs come from a woman between 18 and 29 years old with acute or convalescent COVID-19.

This clone turned up a few times. The V call is TRBV29-1, the J call TRBJ2-5, with a possible D match to TRBD1 (5 bases). V was trimmed by 7 bases and J by 2 bases, leaving 14 bases between them. From germline, CDR1 is SQVTM and CDR2 ANQGSEA. The CDR3 loop spans 13 amino acids. In DNA, the CDR3 is TGCAGCGCCGATAGGGGCAGTCAAGAGACCCAGTACTTC. It is translated as CSADRGSQETQYF.

The rearrangement links TRBV6-6 to TRBJ2-7, with D possibly being TRBD1 (6 bases). Germline CDR1 is MNHNY and CDR2 is SVGAGI (reference sequence). V lost 10 bases, J lost 5 bases, and 24 bases lay in between. The CDR3 runs to 15 residues. CDR3: CATGRNGPGDHEQYF. The CDR3 DNA sequence: TGTGCCACAGGGCGGAATGGGCCAGGGGACCACGAGCAGTACTTC.

The DNA of the CDR3 is TGCAGCGTTGCTGGGACAGGGGTTGATTACGAGCAGTACTTC. Encoded protein: CSVAGTGVDYEQYF. V usage is TRBV29-1 and J usage is TRBJ2-7; 10 bases map to TRBD1. The CDR3 is 14 amino acids. The germline V gene has CDR1 SQVTM and CDR2 ANQGSEA. V lost 4 bases to trimming and J lost 4 bases; unmatched junction nucleotides: 7.

The V and J genes are TRBV15 and TRBJ1-2, with 9 bases matching TRBD1. The V segment lost 5 bases and the J segment 8 bases; nucleotides outside the gene matches: 9. Per germline, CDR1 LNHNV and CDR2 YYDKDF (reference sequence). CDR3 size: 14 residues. The CDR3: CATSGVGTGFGYTF. The CDR3 coding sequence is TGTGCCACCAGCGGGGTGGGGACAGGGTTCGGCTACACCTTC.

The J gene is TRBJ1-1, the V gene TRBV13; possible D gene TRBD1, 5 bases. In germline, CDR1 is PRHDT, CDR2 FYEKMQ (reference sequence). This CDR3 contains 13 residues. V gave up 5 bases and J gave up 8 bases, with 15 bases separating them. CDR3 residues: CASSRNLRVEAFF. The CDR3 region has the DNA TGTGCCAGCAGCCGAAATCTCAGGGTGGAAGCTTTCTTT.

The V and J genes are TRBV16 and TRBJ2-7; unclear D gene. V shed 0 bases and J shed 4 bases, with 13 bases lying between them. Germline V gene sequence: CDR1 KGHSY, CDR2 FQNENV. This CDR3 has 15 residues. The CDR3 coding sequence is TGTGCCAGCAGCCAATCCACAGTCGGTTGGTACGAGCAGTACTTC. Translated: CASSQSTVGWYEQYF.